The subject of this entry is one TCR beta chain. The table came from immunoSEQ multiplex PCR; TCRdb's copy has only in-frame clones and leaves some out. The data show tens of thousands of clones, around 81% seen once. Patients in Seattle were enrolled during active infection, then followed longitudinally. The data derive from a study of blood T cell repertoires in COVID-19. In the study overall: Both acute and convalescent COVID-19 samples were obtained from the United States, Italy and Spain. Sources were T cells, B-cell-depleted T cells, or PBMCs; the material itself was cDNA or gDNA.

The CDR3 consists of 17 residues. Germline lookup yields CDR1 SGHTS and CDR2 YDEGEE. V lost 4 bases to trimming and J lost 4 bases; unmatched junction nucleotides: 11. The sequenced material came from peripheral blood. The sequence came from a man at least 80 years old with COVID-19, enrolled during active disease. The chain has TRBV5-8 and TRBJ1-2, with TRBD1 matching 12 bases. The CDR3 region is CASSPSRDRGRSYGYTF. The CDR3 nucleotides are TGTGCCAGCAGCCCGTCCCGGGACAGGGGGCGAAGCTATGGCTACACCTTC.